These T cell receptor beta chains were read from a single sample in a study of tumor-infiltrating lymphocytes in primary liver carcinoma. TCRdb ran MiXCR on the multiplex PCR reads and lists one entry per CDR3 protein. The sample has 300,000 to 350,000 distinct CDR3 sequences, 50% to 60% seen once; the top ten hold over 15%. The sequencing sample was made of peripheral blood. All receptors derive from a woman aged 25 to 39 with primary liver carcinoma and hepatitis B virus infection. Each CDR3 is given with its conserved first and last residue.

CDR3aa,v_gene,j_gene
CASSLAGRNEQYF,TRBV7-8,TRBJ2-7
CASRVTVRNEQFF,TRBV11-2,TRBJ2-1
CASSPVLAANTGELFF,TRBV12-3/TRBV12-4,TRBJ2-2
CVSSLGGEQFF,TRBV7-3,TRBJ2-1
CASSYEEGMDTGELFF,TRBV6-5,TRBJ2-2
CASSGPSIQGVGQETQYF,TRBV2,TRBJ2-5
CASSSGLAGGRDTQYF,TRBV5-4,TRBJ2-3
CASRDRWGSTDTQYF,TRBV6-5,TRBJ2-3
CASSQDVADRGETQYF,TRBV4-3,TRBJ2-5
CVSSLHEGSPFGETQYF,TRBV5-5,TRBJ2-5
CASSYSGRPYEHYF,TRBV11-1,TRBJ2-7
CASSLDVYQPQDF,TRBV11-2,TRBJ1-5
CASSFPPWSRDRRPNEQFF,TRBV7-9,TRBJ2-1
CASTPGQGRAYTEAFF,TRBV4-2,TRBJ1-1
CASSHGASGKGIYNEQFF,TRBV4-2,TRBJ2-1
CSASRSDTQYF,TRBV29-1,TRBJ2-3
CASSQDPGGALGANVLTF,TRBV4-1,TRBJ2-6
CASSLGAADTQYF,TRBV11-1,TRBJ2-5
CASSFYRSPGELFF,TRBV12-3/TRBV12-4,TRBJ2-2
CASSFRRQGGNEQFF,TRBV12-3/TRBV12-4,TRBJ2-1
CASSQDIRRNNEQFF,TRBV4-3,TRBJ2-1
CASSSQGGGKETQYF,TRBV28,TRBJ2-5
CATSDMTGSSGYTF,TRBV24-1,TRBJ1-2
CASSRDDGIQYF,TRBV7-9,TRBJ2-4
CASSLDTSPNTDTQYF,TRBV11-2,TRBJ2-3
CASSSTRLGLAGEGMKNEQFF,TRBV11-2,TRBJ2-1
CASLGGGRRDTQYF,TRBV4-1,TRBJ2-3
CSVATGQGGFYGYTF,TRBV29-1,TRBJ1-2
CISSPGTGYRETQYF,TRBV11-2,TRBJ2-5